This record concerns one TCR beta chain sequence. Its antigen is undetermined. The germline gene is not matched at one end of the junction; a read error may be the cause. The sample is drawn from a study of cytomegalovirus exposure and HLA in healthy donors. General observations from the study: What a later analysis reportedly showed was that an Asian-associated ancestry cluster had fewer N-insertions than the roughly 670-donor mean.

Researchers ran the PCR with 60 Vbeta and 13 Jbeta primers. The data were produced by immunoSEQ multiplex PCR, yet TCRdb's version contains in-frame clones alone and is incomplete. Recorded for this sample: some 60,000 clones. The receptor's source is a male donor in good health and CMV-seronegative. The specimen sequenced was PBMCs.

The CDR3 spells CASSRTRDRGNNIYF. The CDR3 coding sequence is TGTGCCAGCAGCCGAACCCGGGACAGAGGAAACAACATATATTTT. The chain has TRBV7-9 and TRBJ1-3, with 7 bases lining up with TRBD1. The CDR3 extends over 15 amino acids. Germline V lookup: CDR1 SEHNR, CDR2 FQNEAQ (reference sequence).